This is a list of T cell receptor beta chains from one sample in a study of blood T cell repertoires in COVID-19. Sequenced by immunoSEQ multiplex PCR; TCRdb stores in-frame clones only, minus some. The repertoire consists of around 400,000 clones, with 80% to 90% occurring once and the leading ten covering 1.2%. Specimen: peripheral blood. The receptors originated from a man aged 35-49 years with acute or convalescent COVID-19. CDR3s include the opening cysteine and the closing phenylalanine or tryptophan. A D gene is named only where the DNA matches it firmly. Clone size is stated in some rows and not others, as once, few, many or a class when expanded.

size: once; D: .; V: TRBV6-1; J: TRBJ2-7; length: 17; CDR3: CASSEEARRASYYEQYF; DNA: TGTGCCAGCAGTGAAGAGGCGCGGCGAGCCAGCTACTACGAGCAGTACTTC
size: .; D: TRBD1; V: TRBV11-2; J: TRBJ2-1; length: 14; CDR3: CASSLGGQGNEQFF; DNA: TGTGCCAGCAGCTTAGGGGGACAGGGGAATGAGCAGTTCTTC
size: .; D: TRBD1; V: TRBV7-9; J: TRBJ2-5; length: 16; CDR3: CASSLPGTVTQETQYF; DNA: TGTGCCAGCAGCTTACCCGGGACAGTAACCCAAGAGACCCAGTACTTC
size: .; D: TRBD1; V: TRBV28; J: TRBJ1-6; length: 15; CDR3: CASSTDRAYGSPLHF; DNA: TGTGCCAGCAGCACAGACAGGGCTTATGGTTCACCCCTCCACTTT
size: .; D: .; V: TRBV4-1; J: TRBJ2-1; length: 15; CDR3: CASSQVDSSYNEQFF; DNA: TGCGCCAGCAGCCAAGTGGACAGCTCCTACAATGAGCAGTTCTTC
size: .; D: .; V: TRBV11-3; J: TRBJ2-5; length: 16; CDR3: CASSLDGSSVQETQYF; DNA: TGTGCCAGCAGCTTAGATGGGTCTAGCGTCCAAGAGACCCAGTACTTC
size: .; D: TRBD1; V: TRBV4-2; J: TRBJ2-7; length: 15; CDR3: CASSPGTARSYEQYF; DNA: TGTGCCAGCAGCCCCGGGACAGCCCGCTCCTACGAGCAGTACTTC
size: .; D: TRBD1; V: TRBV29-1; J: TRBJ1-3; length: 14; CDR3: CSVEGQEAGNTIYF; DNA: TGCAGCGTTGAGGGACAGGAGGCTGGAAACACCATATATTTT
size: .; D: .; V: TRBV11-2; J: TRBJ2-1; length: 15; CDR3: CASSLVLGPSDEQFF; DNA: TGTGCCAGCAGCTTAGTTTTGGGCCCGTCGGATGAGCAGTTCTTC
size: .; D: .; V: TRBV6-1; J: TRBJ1-5; length: 14; CDR3: CASTEAAGYQPQHF; DNA: TGTGCCAGCACTGAAGCGGCGGGGTATCAGCCCCAGCATTTT
size: once; D: TRBD1; V: TRBV7-2; J: TRBJ1-3; length: 17; CDR3: CASSTGTGLSSGNTIYF; DNA: TGTGCCAGCAGCACTGGGACAGGCTTGAGCTCTGGAAACACCATATATTTT
size: .; D: .; V: TRBV6-5; J: TRBJ2-5; length: 13; CDR3: CASIGTGVETQYF; DNA: TGTGCCAGCATTGGGACGGGGGTGGAGACCCAGTACTTC
size: .; D: .; V: TRBV4-1; J: TRBJ1-2; length: 15; CDR3: CASSQESVVEGGYTF; DNA: TGCGCCAGCAGCCAAGAAAGTGTAGTGGAGGGTGGCTACACCTTC
size: .; D: TRBD2; V: TRBV6-4; J: TRBJ2-3; length: 16; CDR3: CASSEKSGAGADTQYF; DNA: TGTGCCAGCAGTGAAAAGAGCGGGGCGGGGGCAGATACGCAGTATTTT
size: .; D: .; V: TRBV7-9; J: TRBJ2-3; length: 19; CDR3: CASSLRGQRSIGITDTQYF; DNA: TGTGCCAGCAGCTTAAGGGGCCAGAGGTCTATAGGAATCACAGATACGCAGTATTTT
size: .; D: TRBD2; V: TRBV4-3; J: TRBJ2-3; length: 17; CDR3: CASSQAEGLAESDTQYF; DNA: TGCGCCAGCAGCCAAGCGGAGGGCCTAGCGGAATCAGATACGCAGTATTTT
size: once; D: .; V: TRBV2; J: TRBJ1-2; length: 11; CDR3: CASSARAGYTF; DNA: TGTGCCAGCAGTGCGAGGGCTGGCTACACCTTC
size: .; D: .; V: TRBV28; J: TRBJ1-4; length: 13; CDR3: CASRGGGNEKLFF; DNA: TGTGCCAGCAGGGGGGGTGGGAATGAAAAACTGTTTTTT
size: .; D: .; V: TRBV4-1; J: TRBJ2-5; length: 16; CDR3: CASSQGPRLEGETQYF; DNA: TGCGCCAGCAGCCAAGGCCCCCGACTGGAGGGGGAGACCCAGTACTTC
size: .; D: TRBD1; V: TRBV5-1; J: TRBJ2-3; length: 17; CDR3: CASSVGTGYLSTDTQYF; DNA: TGCGCCAGCAGCGTCGGGACAGGGTACCTCAGCACAGATACGCAGTATTTT
size: .; D: TRBD1; V: TRBV6-5; J: TRBJ1-4; length: 16; CDR3: CASSYNDRAYGEKLFF; DNA: TGTGCCAGCAGTTACAACGACAGGGCGTATGGTGAAAAACTGTTTTTT
size: .; D: .; V: TRBV27; J: TRBJ1-1; length: 14; CDR3: CASSSQTGGTEAFF; DNA: TGTGCCAGCAGTTCTCAGACAGGTGGCACTGAAGCTTTCTTT
size: once; D: .; V: TRBV30; J: TRBJ1-5; length: 13; CDR3: CAWSATGDQPQHF; DNA: TGTGCCTGGAGTGCGACGGGGGATCAGCCCCAGCATTTT
size: .; D: .; V: TRBV5-1; J: TRBJ2-4; length: 15; CDR3: CASSSGGTDADIQYF; DNA: TGCGCCAGCAGCTCCGGAGGGACAGACGCCGACATTCAGTACTTC
size: .; D: .; V: TRBV30; J: TRBJ1-6; length: 16; CDR3: CAWSVDLPSDYSPLHF; DNA: TGTGCCTGGAGTGTGGATCTTCCGTCGGACTATTCACCCCTCCACTTT
size: once; D: TRBD2; V: TRBV5-4; J: TRBJ2-5; length: 14; CDR3: CASSKLAGGETQYF; DNA: TGTGCCAGCAGCAAACTAGCGGGCGGTGAGACCCAGTACTTC
size: .; D: TRBD2; V: TRBV9; J: TRBJ2-1; length: 16; CDR3: CASSVRTSGGIDEQFF; DNA: TGTGCCAGCAGCGTCCGGACTAGCGGGGGAATAGATGAGCAGTTCTTC
size: .; D: .; V: TRBV28; J: TRBJ1-2; length: 8; CDR3: CKGDGYTF; DNA: TGTAAGGGGGATGGCTACACCTTC
size: .; D: TRBD1; V: TRBV2; J: TRBJ1-4; length: 14; CDR3: CASSELAGGGKLFF; DNA: TGTGCCAGCAGTGAACTGGCAGGGGGTGGAAAACTGTTTTTT
size: .; D: .; V: TRBV4-1; J: TRBJ1-5; length: 15; CDR3: CASSQGLYSNQPQHF; DNA: TGCGCCAGCAGCCAAGGCCTCTATAGCAATCAGCCCCAGCATTTT
size: .; D: TRBD1; V: TRBV7-8; J: TRBJ1-5; length: 17; CDR3: CASSPRDSRGRNQPQHF; DNA: TGTGCCAGCAGCCCACGAGATAGCAGGGGGCGAAATCAGCCCCAGCATTTT
size: .; D: TRBD2; V: TRBV6-6; J: TRBJ2-3; length: 14; CDR3: CASSYPSGVDTQYF; DNA: TGTGCCAGCAGTTACCCTAGCGGGGTTGATACGCAGTATTTT
size: .; D: .; V: TRBV29-1; J: TRBJ1-2; length: 13; CDR3: CSVEGGDNYGYTF; DNA: TGCAGCGTTGAAGGCGGAGATAACTATGGCTACACCTTC
size: .; D: .; V: TRBV9; J: TRBJ1-2; length: 16; CDR3: CASSVGRGTNNYGYTF; DNA: TGTGCCAGCAGCGTAGGGCGTGGGACAAATAACTATGGCTACACCTTC
size: .; D: .; V: TRBV30; J: TRBJ1-5; length: 13; CDR3: CAWRDRSNQPQHF; DNA: TGTGCCTGGAGAGATCGGAGCAATCAGCCCCAGCATTTT
size: .; D: TRBD2; V: TRBV27; J: TRBJ2-1; length: 15; CDR3: CASSATSGRINEQFF; DNA: TGTGCCAGCAGTGCCACTAGCGGGAGGATCAATGAGCAGTTCTTC
size: .; D: TRBD2; V: TRBV28; J: TRBJ2-1; length: 13; CDR3: CASSETSLYEQFF; DNA: TGTGCCAGCAGTGAGACTAGCTTGTATGAGCAGTTCTTC
size: .; D: .; V: TRBV21-1; J: TRBJ1-1; length: 17; CDR3: CASTYRGLGVGNTEAFF; DNA: TGTGCCAGCACCTACAGGGGGCTTGGGGTAGGGAACACTGAAGCTTTCTTT
size: .; D: .; V: TRBV5-1; J: TRBJ2-5; length: 14; CDR3: CASSWRGGQETQYF; DNA: TGCGCCAGCAGCTGGAGGGGGGGACAAGAGACCCAGTACTTC
size: .; D: .; V: TRBV27; J: TRBJ2-2; length: 14; CDR3: CASSLGRNTGELFF; DNA: TGTGCCAGCAGTTTAGGGAGAAACACCGGGGAGCTGTTTTTT
size: .; D: TRBD1; V: TRBV19; J: TRBJ1-5; length: 16; CDR3: CASSTRQGSRFQPQHF; DNA: TGTGCCAGTAGTACCCGACAGGGGTCTAGGTTTCAGCCCCAGCATTTT
size: .; D: TRBD1; V: TRBV6-5; J: TRBJ1-2; length: 13; CDR3: CASSLDRGGGYTF; DNA: TGTGCCAGCAGTTTAGACAGGGGCGGTGGCTACACCTTC
size: .; D: .; V: TRBV10-3; J: TRBJ2-7; length: 12; CDR3: CAISPGSYEQYF; DNA: TGTGCCATCAGCCCAGGGTCCTACGAGCAGTACTTC
size: .; D: .; V: TRBV4-1; J: TRBJ1-4; length: 16; CDR3: CASSPQGRGIIEKLFF; DNA: TGCGCCAGCAGCCCTCAGGGGAGAGGCATAATTGAAAAACTGTTTTTT
size: .; D: .; V: TRBV5-6; J: TRBJ1-1; length: 15; CDR3: CASSSLLGLNTEAFF; DNA: TGTGCCAGCAGCTCCCTCCTGGGCTTGAACACTGAAGCTTTCTTT
size: .; D: .; V: TRBV5-1; J: TRBJ2-3; length: 15; CDR3: CASSLVAASTDTQYF; DNA: TGCGCCAGCAGCTTGGTGGCGGCTAGCACAGATACGCAGTATTTT
size: .; D: .; V: TRBV12-3/TRBV12-4; J: TRBJ1-5; length: 13; CDR3: CASSLGGGQPQHF; DNA: TGTGCCAGCAGTTTAGGGGGGGGTCAGCCCCAGCATTTT
size: once; D: TRBD1; V: TRBV6-2/TRBV6-3; J: TRBJ2-1; length: 15; CDR3: CASSRQGALTNEQFF; DNA: TGTGCCAGCAGCAGACAGGGGGCGCTTACCAATGAGCAGTTCTTC
size: .; D: TRBD1; V: TRBV19; J: TRBJ1-5; length: 15; CDR3: CASRLTGTGNQPQHF; DNA: TGTGCCAGTAGGCTGACAGGGACGGGCAATCAGCCCCAGCATTTT
size: .; D: TRBD1; V: TRBV7-3; J: TRBJ2-7; length: 17; CDR3: CASSLYQGQGVTYEQYF; DNA: TGTGCCAGCAGCTTATACCAGGGACAGGGAGTAACCTACGAGCAGTACTTC
size: .; D: TRBD2; V: TRBV9; J: TRBJ2-1; length: 16; CDR3: CASSPGTSGIYNEQFF; DNA: TGTGCCAGCAGCCCCGGGACTAGCGGGATATACAATGAGCAGTTCTTC
size: .; D: .; V: TRBV27; J: TRBJ2-7; length: 13; CDR3: CASRTPPTYEQYF; DNA: TGTGCCAGCAGAACACCTCCAACCTACGAGCAGTACTTC
size: .; D: TRBD1; V: TRBV30; J: TRBJ1-1; length: 12; CDR3: CAWALTGDEAFF; DNA: TGTGCCTGGGCTCTTACAGGGGATGAAGCTTTCTTT
size: .; D: .; V: TRBV6-5; J: TRBJ1-1; length: 15; CDR3: CASRKPGELNTEAFF; DNA: TGTGCCAGCAGGAAACCGGGGGAGCTGAACACTGAAGCTTTCTTT
size: .; D: .; V: TRBV30; J: TRBJ1-5; length: 14; CDR3: CAWSVGPGRQPQHF; DNA: TGTGCCTGGAGTGTCGGCCCGGGGAGGCAGCCCCAGCATTTT